This TCR beta chain is drawn from a study of blood T cell repertoires in COVID-19. Study details: Sources were T cells, B-cell-depleted T cells, or PBMCs; the material itself was cDNA or gDNA.

Source study methods: Estimated nucleated cell counts came from reference gene primer amplification. The table came from immunoSEQ multiplex PCR; TCRdb's copy has only in-frame clones and leaves some out. The DNA was the basis for D and trimming; V, J and clone size are from that table. The table includes 35,000 to 40,000 clones, roughly 84% detected once. Seattle cases were enrolled at active infection and followed longitudinally. This clonotype was obtained from a man aged 55 to 70 with COVID-19, enrolled during active disease. Sequenced: peripheral blood.

Here the CDR3 reads CASSAGTGFSGNTIYF. CDR3 nucleotide sequence: TGTGCCAGCTCAGCGGGGACAGGGTTCTCTGGAAACACCATATATTTT. The V call is TRBV18, the J call TRBJ1-3; 9 bases are a match to TRBD1. Germline CDR1 and CDR2: KGHSH and LQKENI. The CDR3 spans 16 residues. Germline trimming cut 5 bases from V and 0 bases from J; bases unmatched to any gene: 5.